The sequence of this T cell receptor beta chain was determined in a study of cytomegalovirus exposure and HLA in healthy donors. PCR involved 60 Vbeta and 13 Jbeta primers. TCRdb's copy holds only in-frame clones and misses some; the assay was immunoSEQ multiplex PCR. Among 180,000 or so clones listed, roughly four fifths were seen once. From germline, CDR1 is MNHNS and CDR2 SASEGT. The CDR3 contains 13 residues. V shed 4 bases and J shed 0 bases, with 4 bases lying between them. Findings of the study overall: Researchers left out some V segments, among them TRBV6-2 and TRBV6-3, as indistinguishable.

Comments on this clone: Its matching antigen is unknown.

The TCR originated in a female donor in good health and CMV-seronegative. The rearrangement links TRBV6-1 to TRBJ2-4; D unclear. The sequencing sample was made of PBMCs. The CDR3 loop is CASSAIAKNIQYF. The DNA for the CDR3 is TGTGCCAGCAGTGCTATAGCCAAAAACATTCAGTACTTC.